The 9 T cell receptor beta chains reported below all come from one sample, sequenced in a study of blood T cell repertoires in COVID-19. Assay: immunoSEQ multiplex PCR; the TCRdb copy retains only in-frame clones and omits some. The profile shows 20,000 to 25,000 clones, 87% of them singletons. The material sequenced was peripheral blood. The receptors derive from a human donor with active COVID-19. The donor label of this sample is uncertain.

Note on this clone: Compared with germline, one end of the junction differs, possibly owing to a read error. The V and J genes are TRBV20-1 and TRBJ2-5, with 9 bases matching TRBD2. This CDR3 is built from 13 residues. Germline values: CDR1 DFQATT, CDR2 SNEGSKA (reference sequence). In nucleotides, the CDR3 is TGCAGTGCAAGTCCTGACTGGAGCGGGGGGTTGAACTTC. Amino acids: CSASPDWSGGLNF.

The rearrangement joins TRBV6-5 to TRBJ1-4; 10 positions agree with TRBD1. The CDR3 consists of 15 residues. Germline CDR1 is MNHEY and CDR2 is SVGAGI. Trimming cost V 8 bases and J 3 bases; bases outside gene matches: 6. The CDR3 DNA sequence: TGTGCCAGCTTGGACAGGGGGTTTGCTAATGAAAAACTGTTTTTT. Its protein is CASLDRGFANEKLFF.

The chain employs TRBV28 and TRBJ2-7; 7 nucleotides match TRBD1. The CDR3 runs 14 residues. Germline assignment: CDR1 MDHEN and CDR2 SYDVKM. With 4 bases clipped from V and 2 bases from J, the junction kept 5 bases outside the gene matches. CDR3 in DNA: TGTGCCAGCAGTTCCACCGACAGGGCCTACGAGCAGTACTTC. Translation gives CASSSTDRAYEQYF.

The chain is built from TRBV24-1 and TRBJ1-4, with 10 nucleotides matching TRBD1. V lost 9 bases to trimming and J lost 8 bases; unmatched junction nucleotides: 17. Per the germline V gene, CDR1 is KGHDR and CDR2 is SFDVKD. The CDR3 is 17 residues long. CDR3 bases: TGTGCCACCTCATGGCCCAGGGACAGGGGCTTAGAAGAAAAACTGTTTTTT. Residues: CATSWPRDRGLEEKLFF.

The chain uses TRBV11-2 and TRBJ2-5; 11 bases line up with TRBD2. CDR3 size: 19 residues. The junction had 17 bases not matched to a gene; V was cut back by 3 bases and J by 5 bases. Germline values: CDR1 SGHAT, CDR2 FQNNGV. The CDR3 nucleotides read TGTGCCAGCAGCTTCCCCACGGATGGTAGCGGGGGGGCGGGGGAGACCCAGTACTTC. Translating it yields CASSFPTDGSGGAGETQYF.

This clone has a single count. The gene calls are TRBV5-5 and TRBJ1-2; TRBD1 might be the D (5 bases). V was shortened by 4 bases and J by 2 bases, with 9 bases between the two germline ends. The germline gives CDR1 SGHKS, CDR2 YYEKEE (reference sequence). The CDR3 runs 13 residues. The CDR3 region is CASSPDSNYGYTF. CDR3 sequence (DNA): TGTGCCAGCAGCCCCGACAGCAACTATGGCTACACCTTC.

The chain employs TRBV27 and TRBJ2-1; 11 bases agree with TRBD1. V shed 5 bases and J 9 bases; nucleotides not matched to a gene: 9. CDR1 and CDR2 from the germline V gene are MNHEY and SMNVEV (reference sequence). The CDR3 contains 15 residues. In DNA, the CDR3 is TGTGCCAGCAGTCTCACCGACGGGACAGGGGGTGAGCAGTTCTTC. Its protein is CASSLTDGTGGEQFF.

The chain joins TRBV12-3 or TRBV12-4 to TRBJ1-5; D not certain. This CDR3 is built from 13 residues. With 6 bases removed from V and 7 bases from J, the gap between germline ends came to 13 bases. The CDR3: CASRKEGYQPQHF. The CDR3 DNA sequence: TGTGCCAGCAGAAAAGAGGGATACCAGCCCCAGCATTTT.

CDR3 region: CASSLVGRANYGYTF. The CDR3 region has the DNA TGTGCCAGCAGCTTAGTGGGCAGAGCTAACTATGGCTACACCTTC. V gene TRBV11-2 combines with J gene TRBJ1-2; D is unclear. Germline V gene sequence: CDR1 SGHAT, CDR2 FQNNGV. This CDR3 region has 15 residues. Between the trimmed V and J ends, which lost 1 base and 0 bases, there was a span of 9 bases.